Each of the 19 T cell receptor beta chains below was sequenced from the same sample in a study of siplizumab effects on memory and regulatory T cells. The data were produced by immunoSEQ multiplex PCR, yet TCRdb's version contains in-frame clones alone and is incomplete. The table includes 98,000 or so clones, more than 85% detected once. Sequenced input: Tregs sorted from blood. All receptors come from a human donor in good health.

In regard to this clone: A read error may produce the germline difference seen at one junction end. The chain has TRBV6-1 and TRBJ2-5; the match to TRBD1 covers 7 bases. CDR1 and CDR2 (germline): MNHNS, SASEGT. This CDR3 spans 13 amino acids. CDR3 sequence (DNA): TGTGCCAGCAGAGAAGGGGGCGCGGAGACCCAGTACTTC. It is translated as CASREGGAETQYF.

The rearrangement uses TRBV4-1 and TRBJ2-7; 7 bases are a match to TRBD1. J lost 9 bases, V lost 0 bases, and 8 bases had no gene match. The CDR3 totals 14 residues. Germline V gives CDR1 MGHRA, CDR2 YSYEKL. Here the CDR3 reads CASSQDKTGLGQYF. In DNA form, the CDR3 reads TGCGCCAGCAGCCAAGATAAGACAGGGTTGGGGCAGTACTTC.

The V call is TRBV18, the J call TRBJ2-1; TRBD1 aligns across 10 bases. V trimming: 3 bases; J trimming: 2 bases; junction bases outside the gene matches: 1. There are 15 residues in the CDR3. Germline V gene data show CDR1 as KGHSH and CDR2 as LQKENI. CDR3 sequence: CASSPDRGTYNEQFF. The CDR3 coding sequence is TGTGCCAGCTCACCGGACAGGGGGACCTACAATGAGCAGTTCTTC.

V is TRBV11-1 and J is TRBJ2-7; TRBD1 matches at 7 bases. Germline trimming cut 6 bases from V and 2 bases from J; bases unmatched to any gene: 4. Germline lookup yields CDR1 SGHAT and CDR2 FQDESV (reference sequence). The CDR3 has 13 residues. CDR3 sequence: CASSSQGAYEQYF. CDR3 bases: TGTGCCAGCAGTTCCCAGGGGGCCTACGAGCAGTACTTC.

This chain links TRBV6-5 with TRBJ2-7; D unresolved. Germline V gene lookup returns CDR1 MNHEY and CDR2 SVGAGI. The V and J ends lost 0 bases and 5 bases respectively, with 11 bases between them. The CDR3 extends over 14 amino acids. CDR3 sequence reads: CASSYSRYNHEQYF. CDR3 nucleotide sequence: TGTGCCAGCAGTTACTCGAGGTACAACCACGAGCAGTACTTC.

V and J are TRBV5-6 and TRBJ1-5; 7 bases map to TRBD1. Germline CDR1 reads SGHDT; CDR2 reads YYEEEE. V shed 6 bases, J shed 7 bases, and the junction held 10 bases outside the gene matches. The CDR3 extends over 14 amino acids. The CDR3 DNA is TGTGCCAGCACCGCGACAGGGTCGGGGCAGCCCCAGCATTTT. It yields the protein CASTATGSGQPQHF.

The rearrangement uses TRBV5-1 and TRBJ1-1; D uncertain. Germline values: CDR1 SGHRS, CDR2 YFSETQ. The CDR3 covers 14 residues. With 3 bases removed from V and 3 bases from J, the gap between germline ends came to 12 bases. The CDR3 DNA follows: TGCGCCAGCAGCTCCTACGACACGTACACTGAAGCTTTCTTT. Its protein product is CASSSYDTYTEAFF.

The chain joins TRBV6-6 to TRBJ2-5; 7 nucleotides align to TRBD2. The V gene's germline CDR1 is MNHNY and CDR2 SVGAGI (reference sequence). The ends lost 6 bases at V and 14 bases at J; junction bases unmatched: 15. The CDR3 has 13 residues. CDR3 sequence: CASRPRTGGDHYF. CDR3 sequence (DNA): TGTGCCAGCAGGCCCCGTACTGGGGGGGACCATTACTTC.

The chain employs TRBV7-3 and TRBJ2-2; no clear D. CDR1 and CDR2 (germline): SGHTA, FQGTGA. V lost 5 bases and J lost 7, with 17 bases in between. This CDR3 spans 15 amino acids. The CDR3 region is CASSPSLVPGGELFF. CDR3 nucleotide sequence: TGTGCCAGCAGCCCTTCGCTAGTACCGGGCGGGGAGCTGTTTTTT. The full variable domain, rest sourced from reference TRBV7-3 and TRBJ2-2, is GAGVSQTPSNKVTEKGKYVELRCDPISGHTALYWYRQSLGQGPEFLIYFQGTGAADDSGLPNDRFFAVRPEGSVSTLKIQRTERGDSAVYLCASSPSLVPGGELFFGEGSRLTVL.

This clone was seen a few times. The chain joins TRBV6-1 to TRBJ1-1; TRBD1 matches 8 bases. Germline CDR1 reads MNHNS; CDR2 reads SASEGT. J gave up 1 base and V 8 bases, and 3 bases lay outside the gene matches. This CDR3 region has 13 residues. The CDR3, as DNA: TGTGCCAGCGGGGACAGGTGGAACACTGAAGCTTTCTTT. Amino acids: CASGDRWNTEAFF.

V usage is TRBV27 and J usage is TRBJ1-6; D unresolved. Deletions cut 5 bases from V and 9 bases from J, with 14 bases between. The CDR3 has 14 residues. Germline lookup yields CDR1 MNHEY and CDR2 SMNVEV (reference sequence). CDR3 sequence reads: CASSLSPGSSPLHF. For the CDR3, the DNA is TGTGCCAGCAGTCTGAGCCCGGGGAGTTCACCCCTCCACTTT.

The chain is built from TRBV6-6 and TRBJ2-7; possible D gene TRBD1, 5 bases. Germline values: CDR1 MNHNY, CDR2 SVGAGI (reference sequence). Deletions cut 2 bases from V and 3 bases from J, with 14 bases between. This CDR3 comprises 15 residues. CDR3 coding DNA: TGTGCCAGCAGTTACCTAGGGGAAATCCTCTACGAGCAGTACTTC. It translates to CASSYLGEILYEQYF.

J is TRBJ1-3 and V is TRBV2, with TRBD1 matching 7 bases. The trim removed 5 bases at V and 4 bases at J, leaving 8 bases unmatched. Germline V gene lookup returns CDR1 SNHLY and CDR2 FYNNEI. The CDR3 contains 15 residues. The CDR3 DNA reads as TGTGCCAGCAGTCGAGACAGGGCTGCAGGAAACACCATATATTTT. Translated: CASSRDRAAGNTIYF.

The CDR3 here is CASSFGQGGYGYTF. CDR3 in DNA: TGTGCCAGCAGCTTCGGACAGGGGGGCTATGGCTACACCTTC. V usage is TRBV5-5 and J usage is TRBJ1-2, with 10 bases that match TRBD1. V dropped 2 bases and J dropped 4; count of bases not matched to a gene: 2. The CDR3 is 14 residues long. The V gene's germline CDR1 is SGHKS and CDR2 YYEKEE (reference sequence).

The V call is TRBV6-5, the J call TRBJ2-1, with D hard to call. This CDR3 is built from 14 residues. Germline V gene lookup returns CDR1 MNHEY and CDR2 SVGAGI. The V end was cut by 0 bases, the J end by 5 bases, with 8 bases between. The CDR3, as DNA: TGTGCCAGCAGTTACTCGCCCTGGAACAATGAGCAGTTCTTC. This codes for CASSYSPWNNEQFF.

This rearrangement joins TRBV2 to TRBJ1-5; D might be TRBD1 (5 bases). Germline V gene sequence: CDR1 SNHLY, CDR2 FYNNEI. V was cut by 8 bases and J by 0 bases, with 17 bases left in between. The CDR3 has 16 amino acids. CDR3: CASSFRGSPSNQPQHF. The CDR3 DNA sequence: TGTGCCAGCTCCTTTCGGGGCAGTCCTAGCAATCAGCCCCAGCATTTT.

The chain uses TRBV30 and TRBJ1-1; D is perhaps TRBD1 (6 bases). The V end lost 0 bases, the J end lost 6 bases, and 11 bases lay between the germline ends. This CDR3 has 13 amino acids. Germline V gene data show CDR1 as GTSNPN and CDR2 as SVGIG (reference sequence). This CDR3 is CAWSVHGGAEAFF. The CDR3 coding sequence is TGTGCCTGGAGTGTACATGGGGGCGCTGAAGCTTTCTTT.

This rearrangement joins TRBV11-2 to TRBJ2-7, with a tentative D call TRBD1 (5 bases). Trimming pared 5 bases from V and 6 bases from J, leaving 14 bases between. CDR3 length: 13 amino acids. CDR1 is SGHAT and CDR2 is FQNNGV in the germline V gene. The CDR3 nucleotides read TGTGCCAGCAGCCCCAACTCAGGGATCGAGCAGTACTTC. Residues: CASSPNSGIEQYF.

V gene TRBV19 combines with J gene TRBJ1-5; 10 bases line up with TRBD1. The CDR3 contains 14 residues. The V segment lost 5 bases and the J segment 11 bases; nucleotides outside the gene matches: 9. The germline V gene has CDR1 LNHDA and CDR2 SQIVND (reference sequence). The CDR3 loop reads CASSRTGGIRAQHF. The CDR3 DNA reads as TGTGCCAGTAGTCGGACAGGGGGGATCCGGGCCCAGCATTTT.